The clone carrying this T cell receptor beta chain was observed a handful of times. Its antigen remains unknown. Germline CDR1 ENHRY, CDR2 SYGVKD. V was pared by 6 bases and J by 4 bases, with 3 bases of the junction left unmatched. This CDR3 contains 14 residues. This entry is derived from a study of response to subunit inactivated influenza vaccine. TCRdb called the RT-PCR reads again in MiXCR, with one record for every CDR3 protein. The sample carries 500,000 to 550,000 distinct CDR3 sequences, 6% to 9% recorded once. Regarding the study as a whole: Authors proposed each seasonal influenza vaccination draws in few new T cells.

The rearrangement links TRBV10-3 to TRBJ2-1, with 10 bases lining up with TRBD2. Sample: PBMCs from blood, taken 23 months after vaccination. The clonotype was recovered from a man aged 50-75 years who received an inactivated influenza vaccine. CDR3 region: CAIREREGYNEQFF. CDR3 in DNA: TGTGCCATCAGGGAGCGGGAGGGGTACAATGAGCAGTTCTTC.